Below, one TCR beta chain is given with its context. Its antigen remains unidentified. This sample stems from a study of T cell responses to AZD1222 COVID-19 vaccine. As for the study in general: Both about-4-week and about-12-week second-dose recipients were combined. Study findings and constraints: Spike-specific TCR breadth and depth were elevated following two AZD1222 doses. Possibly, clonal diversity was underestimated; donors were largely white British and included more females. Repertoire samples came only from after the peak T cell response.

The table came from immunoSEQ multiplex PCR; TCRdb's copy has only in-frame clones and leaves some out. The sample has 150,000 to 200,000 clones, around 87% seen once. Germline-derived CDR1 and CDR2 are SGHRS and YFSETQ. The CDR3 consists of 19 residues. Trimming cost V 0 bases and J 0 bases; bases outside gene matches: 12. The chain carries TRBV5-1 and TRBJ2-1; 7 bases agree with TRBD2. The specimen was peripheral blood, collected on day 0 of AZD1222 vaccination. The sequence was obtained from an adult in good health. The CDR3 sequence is CASSLGLAGNPSSYNEQFF. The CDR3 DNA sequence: TGCGCCAGCAGCTTGGGGTTAGCGGGTAATCCCAGCTCCTACAATGAGCAGTTCTTC.